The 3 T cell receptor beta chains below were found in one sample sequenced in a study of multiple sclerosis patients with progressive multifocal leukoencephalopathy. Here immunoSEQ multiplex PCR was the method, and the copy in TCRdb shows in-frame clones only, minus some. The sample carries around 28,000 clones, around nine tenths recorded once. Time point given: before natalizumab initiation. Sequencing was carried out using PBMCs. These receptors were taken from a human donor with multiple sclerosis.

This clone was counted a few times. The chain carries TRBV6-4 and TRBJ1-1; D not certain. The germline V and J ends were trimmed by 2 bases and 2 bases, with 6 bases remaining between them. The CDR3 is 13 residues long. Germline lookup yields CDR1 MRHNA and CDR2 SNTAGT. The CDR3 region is CASSDRENTEAFF. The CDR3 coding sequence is TGTGCCAGCAGTGACAGGGAAAACACTGAAGCTTTCTTT.

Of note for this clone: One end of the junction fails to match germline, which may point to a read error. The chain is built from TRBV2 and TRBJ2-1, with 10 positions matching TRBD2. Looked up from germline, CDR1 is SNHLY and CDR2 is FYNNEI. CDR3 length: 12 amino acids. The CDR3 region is CASSESGGARVF. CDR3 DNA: TGTGCCAGCAGTGAAAGCGGGGGGGCCCGGGTCTTC.

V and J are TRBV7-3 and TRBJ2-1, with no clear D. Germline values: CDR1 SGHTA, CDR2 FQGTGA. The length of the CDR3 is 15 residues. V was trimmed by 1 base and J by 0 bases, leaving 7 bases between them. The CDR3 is CASSLIRSSYNEQFF. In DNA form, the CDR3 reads TGTGCCAGCAGCTTAATTAGGTCCTCCTACAATGAGCAGTTCTTC.